This T cell receptor (beta chain) was sequenced for a study of cytomegalovirus exposure and HLA in healthy donors. Germline assignment: CDR1 WSHSY and CDR2 SAAADI. The CDR3 is made up of 13 amino acids. The V and J ends lost 3 bases and 5 bases, in that order; junction bases with no gene match: 2. The study ran its PCR with 60 Vbeta and 13 Jbeta primers. Sequenced by immunoSEQ multiplex PCR; TCRdb stores in-frame clones only, minus some. This sample's table has some 70,000 clones. The sample consisted of PBMCs. The TCR originated in a middle-aged man in good health and CMV-seronegative. The chain combines TRBV10-2 with TRBJ1-1, with 8 bases aligning to TRBD1. CDR3: CASSDRGRTEAFF. In DNA form, the CDR3 reads TGCGCCAGCAGTGACAGGGGGCGAACTGAAGCTTTCTTT.